This record concerns one TCR beta chain sequence. V lost 8 bases, J lost 3 bases, and 5 bases lay in between. The CDR3 contains 11 residues. The germline V gene has CDR1 MNHEY and CDR2 SVGAGI. These data come from a study of blood T cell repertoires in COVID-19. Background on the study: The United States, Italy and Spain provided the acute and convalescent COVID-19 samples.

Produced via immunoSEQ multiplex PCR; TCRdb's table is partial and in-frame only. The sample lists 220,000 or so clones; approximately 80% were seen once. Source material: peripheral blood. The source is a man aged 25-45 years with active or convalescent COVID-19. V usage is TRBV6-5 and J usage is TRBJ2-4; D not certain. This CDR3 reads CASFFKNIQYF. CDR3 sequence (DNA): TGTGCCAGCTTCTTCAAAAACATTCAGTACTTC.